Below, 21 T cell receptor beta chains from the same sample are listed, as sequenced in a study of T cells in tuberculosis. After thawing and overnight rest, PBMC were stained with GMM-loaded CD1B tetramer, viability dye and anti-CD3 for sorting. The CD1B tetramers carried C32 glucose monomycolate purified from Rhodococcus equi. Clones were read by immunoSEQ multiplex PCR, and TCRdb kept only the in-frame ones, dropping some. The data show nearly 60,000 clones, with approximately 91% seen just once and less than 25% held by the top ten. Input material: CD1b-GMM tetramer-negative cells sorted from PBMCs. These receptor sequences come from an adult woman with latent tuberculosis.

This clone was recorded only once. The CDR3 loop is CASSPDYTDTQYF. The CDR3 DNA follows: TGTGCCAGCAGCCCGGACTACACAGATACGCAGTATTTT. The chain joins TRBV11-2 to TRBJ2-3, with D perhaps TRBD2 (6 bases). Germline V gene lookup returns CDR1 SGHAT and CDR2 FQNNGV. This CDR3 has 13 residues. V dropped 5 bases and J dropped 2 bases, with 8 bases sitting between them.

The rearrangement uses TRBV15 and TRBJ2-2; 9 bases map to TRBD2. The CDR3 totals 18 residues. Per germline, CDR1 LNHNV and CDR2 YYDKDF (reference sequence). Losses at the gene ends were 5 bases for V and 1 base for J; bases not matched to a gene: 11. The CDR3 loop is CATSYGLAGFRNTGELFF. As DNA, the CDR3 is TGTGCCACCAGCTACGGGCTAGCGGGATTTAGGAACACCGGGGAGCTGTTTTTT.

This sequence joins TRBV7-9 and TRBJ1-6, with D hard to call. The V gene lost 7 bases and the J gene lost 0 bases, with 4 bases spanning the gap. CDR1 is SEHNR, CDR2 FQNEAQ, per germline (reference sequence). The CDR3 is 13 amino acids. Here the CDR3 DNA reads TGTGCCAGCATCAGCTCCTATAATTCACCCCTCCACTTT. Its protein is CASISSYNSPLHF.

V gene TRBV4-2 combines with J gene TRBJ2-5, with D possibly TRBD1 on 6 matching bases. The CDR3 has 18 amino acids. V lost 1 base and J 5 bases, leaving 23 bases between the germline ends. Germline loops: CDR1 LGHNA, CDR2 YNFKEQ. DNA of the CDR3: TGTGCCAGCAGCCAAGGATTTCCCCTGGGGGCGGGTGGGGAGACCCAGTACTTC. Translated: CASSQGFPLGAGGETQYF.

The chain recombines TRBV7-2 with TRBJ1-4; D is possibly TRBD1 (6 bases). The CDR3 extends over 15 amino acids. V lost 0 bases and J 4 bases, leaving 9 bases between the germline ends. Germline V gene sequence: CDR1 SGHTA, CDR2 FQGNSA. CDR3 protein: CASSLARGHNEKLFF. The CDR3 DNA reads TGTGCCAGCAGCTTAGCGAGGGGACATAATGAAAAACTGTTTTTT.

The J gene is TRBJ2-7, the V gene TRBV29-1; D is possibly TRBD1 (7 bases). Per germline, CDR1 SQVTM and CDR2 ANQGSEA. This CDR3 contains 11 residues. CDR3 amino acids: CSGGTAYEQYF. In DNA, the CDR3 is TGCAGTGGAGGGACAGCCTACGAGCAGTACTTC.

In its sample, this clone was seen once. The rearrangement links TRBV7-9 to TRBJ2-2; possible D gene TRBD2, 6 bases. This CDR3 contains 13 residues. Trimming left V 5 bases short and J 6 bases short, with 10 bases between. Germline-derived CDR1 and CDR2 are SEHNR and FQNEAQ (reference sequence). CDR3 DNA: TGTGCCAGCAGCCACGGAGGGGCCGGGGAGCTGTTTTTT. This sequence encodes CASSHGGAGELFF. Variable domain in full (rest from reference TRBV7-9 and TRBJ2-2): DTGVSQNPRHKITKRGQNVTFRCDPISEHNRLYWYRQTLGQGPEFLTYFQNEAQLEKSRLLSDRFSAERPKGSFSTLEIQRTEQGDSAMYLCASSHGGAGELFFGEGSRLTVL.

This chain joins TRBV5-6 and TRBJ1-6; 7 bases are shared with TRBD1. Germline V gives CDR1 SGHDT, CDR2 YYEEEE. The CDR3 loop spans 15 amino acids. With 1 base clipped from V and 6 bases from J, the junction kept 4 bases outside the gene matches. CDR3 region: CASSLSPGGNSPLHF. The CDR3 nucleotides are TGTGCCAGCAGCTTGTCCCCAGGGGGTAATTCACCCCTCCACTTT.

The rearrangement uses TRBV2 and TRBJ2-1, with TRBD2 identical over 14 bases. Per germline, CDR1 SNHLY and CDR2 FYNNEI. The CDR3 consists of 16 residues. J was trimmed by 4 bases and V by 5 bases; bases with no gene match: 4. The CDR3 DNA follows: TGTGCCAGCAGTAGACTAGCGGGGGGGCAGTACAATGAGCAGTTCTTC. Encoded protein: CASSRLAGGQYNEQFF.

The V gene is TRBV28, the J gene TRBJ2-3, with TRBD2 as a possible D gene (6 bases). From germline, CDR1 is MDHEN and CDR2 SYDVKM. This CDR3 has 16 residues. The ends were cut back, 5 bases at V and 3 bases at J, with 18 bases in the middle. The chain's CDR3 is CASSPRDWYTTDTQYF. In DNA form, the CDR3 reads TGTGCCAGCAGTCCGAGGGACTGGTATACTACAGATACGCAGTATTTT.

CDR3 nucleotides: TGCGCCAGCAGCCAAGAAGGGGTTGGGAAGACTGAAGCTTTCTTT. Translated, it gives CASSQEGVGKTEAFF. The chain joins TRBV4-3 to TRBJ1-1; D possibly corresponds to TRBD1 (5 bases). Per germline, CDR1 LGHNA and CDR2 YSLEER. The CDR3 spans 15 residues. Trimming cost V 0 bases and J 5 bases, with 13 bases left between them.

The V and J genes are TRBV5-1 and TRBJ2-2; D remains ambiguous. V was shortened by 4 bases and J by 0 bases, with 10 bases between the two germline ends. Germline V gene data show CDR1 as SGHRS and CDR2 as YFSETQ. The CDR3 loop spans 15 amino acids. The CDR3 sequence is CASSIDNPNTGELFF. In DNA, the CDR3 is TGCGCCAGCAGCATCGACAACCCGAACACCGGGGAGCTGTTTTTT. The complete variable domain, with remaining parts taken from reference TRBV5-1 and TRBJ2-2, reads KAGVTQTPRYLIKTRGQQVTLSCSPISGHRSVSWYQQTPGQGLQFLFEYFSETQRNKGNFPGRFSGRQFSNSRSEMNVSTLELGDSALYLCASSIDNPNTGELFFGEGSRLTVL.

A single count supports this clone. This chain uses TRBV10-3 with TRBJ2-1; a possible D gene is TRBD2 (5 bases). This CDR3 is 13 amino acids long. CDR1 ENHRY and CDR2 SYGVKD come from the germline V gene. The V and J ends lost 3 bases and 6 bases respectively, with 9 bases between them. Here the CDR3 DNA reads TGTGCCATCAGTGAACGACTATCCAATGAGCAGTTCTTC. Its translation: CAISERLSNEQFF.

This clone appeared a few times. Other DNA sequences in this specimen translate into the identical CDR3. The V and J genes are TRBV29-1 and TRBJ1-3; no clear D gene. Germline V gene sequence: CDR1 SQVTM, CDR2 ANQGSEA. The CDR3 covers 11 residues. Trimming removed 5 bases from V and 4 bases from J, with 6 bases in between. DNA of the CDR3: TGCAGCGTTAAGGAGGGAAACACCATATATTTT. Its translation: CSVKEGNTIYF. Based on the CDR3 plus reference TRBV29-1 and TRBJ1-3, the full variable domain is SAVISQKPSRDICQRGTSLTIQCQVDSQVTMMFWYRQQPGQSLTLIATANQGSEATYESGFVIDKFPISRPNLTFSTLTVSNMSPEDSSIYLCSVKEGNTIYFGEGSWLTVV.

The chain recombines TRBV9 with TRBJ2-3; TRBD2 agrees at 11 bases. Looked up from germline, CDR1 is SGDLS and CDR2 is YYNGEE. V shed 4 bases, J shed 1 base, and the junction held 5 bases outside the gene matches. The CDR3 runs to 16 residues. This chain's CDR3 is CASSYGTSGGTDTQYF. The CDR3 DNA reads TGTGCCAGCAGCTACGGGACTAGCGGAGGCACAGATACGCAGTATTTT.

The gene calls are TRBV18 and TRBJ2-7; D gene ambiguous. The V gene's germline CDR1 is KGHSH and CDR2 LQKENI. V lost 5 bases to trimming and J lost 4 bases, with 12 bases between them. The CDR3 is 13 residues long. Written as DNA, the CDR3 is TGTGCCAGCTCATTATCAATAGATTACGAGCAGTACTTC. It specifies CASSLSIDYEQYF. Supplemented by reference TRBV18 and TRBJ2-7, the full variable domain reads NAGVMQNPRHLVRRRGQEARLRCSPMKGHSHVYWYRQLPEEGLKFMVYLQKENIIDESGMPKERFSAEFPKEGPSILRIQQVVRGDSAAYFCASSLSIDYEQYFGPGTRLTVT.

The chain is built from TRBV4-1 and TRBJ1-2, with a tentative D call TRBD1 (6 bases). The CDR3 contains 15 residues. V lost 0 bases and J lost 9, with 17 bases in between. CDR1 is MGHRA, CDR2 YSYEKL, per germline. The CDR3 region is CASSQDSSGTPRYTF. The CDR3 nucleotides are TGCGCCAGCAGCCAAGATTCCTCCGGGACACCACGCTACACCTTC.

V is TRBV13 and J is TRBJ2-7; 8 nucleotides match TRBD2. The CDR3 is 15 amino acids. Germline CDR1 PRHDT, CDR2 FYEKMQ (reference sequence). V dropped 5 bases and J dropped 1; count of bases not matched to a gene: 7. CDR3 amino acids: CASSQGTSGSYEQYF. DNA for the CDR3: TGTGCCAGCAGCCAAGGCACTAGCGGTTCCTACGAGCAGTACTTC.

J is TRBJ1-2 and V is TRBV21-1; the table's D call TRBD1 went unverified against the DNA. TRBV21-1 constitutes a pseudogene. This CDR3 has 15 residues. The CDR3, as DNA: TGTGCCAGCAGCAAAAACTGGGACAGTGTTTATGGCTACACCTTC. It is translated as CASSKNWDSVYGYTF.

The chain combines TRBV7-2 with TRBJ2-7; weak D call: TRBD2 (5 bases). This CDR3 is 12 amino acids long. Germline assignment: CDR1 SGHTA and CDR2 FQGNSA. Deletions cut 5 bases from V and 3 bases from J, with 8 bases between. The CDR3 DNA reads as TGTGCCAGCAGCCGGGGAGTCTACGAGCAGTACTTC. Translated: CASSRGVYEQYF.

The chain uses TRBV19 and TRBJ1-6, with 8 bases aligning to TRBD1. The CDR3 is 14 residues long. The germline V gene has CDR1 LNHDA and CDR2 SQIVND (reference sequence). V was pared by 3 bases and J by 9 bases, with 4 bases of the junction left unmatched. The CDR3 region is CASSMTGESSPLHF. In nucleotides, the CDR3 is TGTGCCAGTAGTATGACAGGGGAGAGTTCACCCCTCCACTTT.